The 13 T cell receptor beta chains in this list originate from one sample, sequenced in a study of neoadjuvant anti-PD-1 for oral cavity cancer. The repertoire was sequenced with immunoSEQ multiplex PCR; TCRdb's copy has only in-frame clones and lacks some. The table has about 9,300 clones, 66% seen once. The sample in question was tumor tissue, obtained before nivolumab (anti-PD-1) treatment. These receptor sequences come from a person between 40 and 79 years old with oral cavity squamous cell carcinoma.

This chain uses TRBV9 with TRBJ2-2; 8 nucleotides agree with TRBD2. The CDR3 has 15 amino acids. The V gene end was trimmed by 4 bases and the J gene end by 4 bases; junction bases not matched to a gene: 6. The germline CDR1 and CDR2 sequences are SGDLS and YYNGEE. The CDR3: CASSTLAGLTGELFF. The CDR3, as DNA: TGTGCCAGCAGCACCTTAGCGGGACTCACCGGGGAGCTGTTTTTT.

This chain links TRBV4-2 with TRBJ1-5; no definite D call. Looked up from germline, CDR1 is LGHNA and CDR2 is YNFKEQ. This CDR3 comprises 16 residues. Trimming stripped 5 bases from V and 2 bases from J, with 16 bases between. CDR3 bases: TGTGCCAGCAGCACCGGACCTCTCGGGGGCAATCAGCCCCAGCATTTT. It translates to CASSTGPLGGNQPQHF.

Only one count was recorded for this clone. CDR3 region: CASSYGTGTDTQYF. DNA for the CDR3: TGTGCCAGCAGCTACGGAACGGGCACAGATACGCAGTATTTT. The chain employs TRBV11-3 and TRBJ2-3; D not resolved. This CDR3 has 14 residues. V was shortened by 4 bases and J by 1 base, with 9 bases between the two germline ends. CDR1 is SGHNT, CDR2 YENEEA, per germline.

The rearrangement uses TRBV5-1 and TRBJ1-3; D is possibly TRBD1 (5 bases). Germline V lookup: CDR1 SGHRS, CDR2 YFSETQ. V was trimmed by 0 bases and J by 2 bases, leaving 12 bases between them. The CDR3 length is 16 residues. CDR3 residues: CASSLGGAGTGNTIYF. CDR3 DNA: TGCGCCAGCAGCTTGGGTGGGGCAGGCACTGGAAACACCATATATTTT.

The V and J genes are TRBV5-1 and TRBJ1-1, with 7 bases identical to TRBD1. Germline CDR1 is SGHRS and CDR2 is YFSETQ. This CDR3 is 14 amino acids long. V was clipped by 0 bases and J by 8 bases; unmatched bases: 7. The CDR3 nucleotides read TGCGCCAGCAGCTTGGACGTAGGGGGCAAGGAAGCTTTCTTT. As protein: CASSLDVGGKEAFF.

This clone was counted a single time. The rearrangement links TRBV7-2 to TRBJ2-5; 15 bases are shared with TRBD2. Germline V CDR1 and CDR2: SGHTA, FQGNSA. The CDR3 is 16 residues long. Trimming took 5 bases from V and 5 from J; bases not matched to a gene: 6. In nucleotides, the CDR3 is TGTGCCAGCAGCACCCGGACTAGCGGGGGGGTGGAGACCCAGTACTTC. Protein product: CASSTRTSGGVETQYF.

The chain carries TRBV12-5 and TRBJ2-3, with 8 bases lining up with TRBD1. Germline values: CDR1 LGHNT, CDR2 FRNRAP. V trimming: 5 bases; J trimming: 1 base; junction bases outside the gene matches: 2. The CDR3 consists of 14 residues. In DNA form, the CDR3 reads TGTGCTAGTGGTCAGGGGGCTGGCACAGATACGCAGTATTTT. It is translated as CASGQGAGTDTQYF. The whole variable domain, filled in from reference TRBV12-5 and TRBJ2-3, reads DARVTQTPRHKVTEMGQEVTMRCQPILGHNTVFWYRQTMMQGLELLAYFRNRAPLDDSGMPKDRFSAEMPDATLATLKIQPSEPRDSAVYFCASGQGAGTDTQYFGPGTRLTVL.

The rearrangement links TRBV4-1 to TRBJ1-1; a weak D match, TRBD1 (5 bases). The V gene lost 2 bases and the J gene lost 0 bases, with 10 bases spanning the gap. The CDR3 runs to 15 residues. Germline V gene data show CDR1 as MGHRA and CDR2 as YSYEKL. The CDR3 reads CASSQTGVMNTEAFF. The DNA for the CDR3 is TGCGCCAGCAGCCAAACGGGGGTCATGAACACTGAAGCTTTCTTT.

This chain connects TRBV7-3 to TRBJ2-2, with D tentatively TRBD1 (6 bases). The CDR3 consists of 16 residues. V was clipped by 1 base and J by 4 bases, with 13 bases between them. Germline V gene data show CDR1 as SGHTA and CDR2 as FQGTGA. Here the CDR3 DNA reads TGTGCCAGCAGCTTAAGCACCGGACAGCTCACCGGGGAGCTGTTTTTT. Translating it yields CASSLSTGQLTGELFF.

This chain connects TRBV2 to TRBJ1-5, with D hard to call. The length of the CDR3 is 14 residues. CDR1 and CDR2 from the germline V gene are SNHLY and FYNNEI. V dropped 6 bases and J dropped 0 bases, with 9 bases sitting between them. CDR3 sequence (DNA): TGTGCCAGCAGCTCGGAGGATAGCAATCAGCCCCAGCATTTT. Its translation: CASSSEDSNQPQHF.

V gene TRBV7-9 combines with J gene TRBJ1-2; D not resolved. Germline V gives CDR1 SEHNR, CDR2 FQNEAQ (reference sequence). The CDR3 runs 12 residues. V lost 1 base, J lost 5 bases, and 5 bases lay in between. CDR3 sequence (DNA): TGTGCCAGCAGCTTAGGGGAATATGGCTACACCTTC. Translated: CASSLGEYGYTF.

This clone was counted only a few times. DNA for the CDR3: TGTGCCACCAGTCTCGGAACGGACTACGAGCAGTACTTC. Its protein is CATSLGTDYEQYF. J is TRBJ2-7 and V is TRBV15; D call uncertain. The length of the CDR3 is 13 residues. V lost 6 bases to trimming and J lost 3 bases, with 12 bases between them. The germline CDR1 and CDR2 sequences are LNHNV and YYDKDF (reference sequence). The full variable domain, completed using reference TRBV15 and TRBJ2-7, is DAMVIQNPRYQVTQFGKPVTLSCSQTLNHNVMYWYQQKSSQAPKLLFHYYDKDFNNEADTPDNFQSRRPNTSFCFLDIRSPGLGDTAMYLCATSLGTDYEQYFGPGTRLTVT.

The chain links TRBV30 to TRBJ1-4; 7 bases are a match to TRBD1. CDR1 is GTSNPN and CDR2 is SVGIG in the germline V gene (reference sequence). This CDR3 has 17 amino acids. After removal of 2 bases from V and 5 bases from J, the junction contained 14 bases not matched to a gene. This CDR3 is CAWSPGGYRGRNEKLFF. CDR3 sequence (DNA): TGTGCCTGGAGTCCGGGCGGGTACAGGGGCCGCAATGAAAAACTGTTTTTT. The full variable domain, completed using reference TRBV30 and TRBJ1-4, is SQTIHQWPATLVQPVGSPLSLECTVEGTSNPNLYWYRQAAGRGLQLLFYSVGIGQISSEVPQNLSASRPQDRQFILSSKKLLLSDSGFYLCAWSPGGYRGRNEKLFFGSGTQLSVL.